This T cell receptor (beta chain) stems from a study of T cell responses to AZD1222 COVID-19 vaccine (dated by TCRdb to about 2021). Looking at the study overall: AZD1222 recipients whose second dose came at about 4 weeks and those whose second dose came at about 12 weeks were combined into one group, since spike-specific TCR depth and breadth did not differ between the two schedules. A total of just over 230 trial participants underwent TCR sequencing, of whom 200 to 220 had received two doses of AZD1222 and some 25 had received two doses of the MenACWY control vaccine. Trial participants were enrolled by age into subgroups of 18-55, 56-69 and 70-plus years, and 148, 28 and 57 TCR-sequenced participants, respectively, were included in these subgroups.

The time point label, read with the paper, signifies: baseline before first vaccination. Vaccinee samples came from UK trials COV001 and COV002, including a single-blind randomized controlled phase 2/3 trial of AZD1222 (ChAdOx1 nCoV-19) in healthy adults. For TCRbeta chain sequencing, PBMC samples were collected from trial participants at day 0 and at day 28 after the second dose. The CDR1 and CDR2 encoded by the germline V gene are LGHNA and YSLEER. The CDR3 measures 13 amino acids from cysteine to phenylalanine. Just the 39-base CDR3 DNA is kept, in frame starting at base 1. Between the V and J ends, shortened by 4 bases and 12 bases respectively, the junction contains 15 bases. A word on this clone: Its antigen is unknown. One base away there is no much larger clone; base qualities are not given.

The CDR3 regions of human TCRbeta chains were subjected to immunosequencing. The source study handled its data this way. Repertoire TCRs were checked for matches against a reference library of SARS-CoV-2-specific TCRs that had been generated using the MIRA antigen-specificity platform. Breadth meant the fraction of unique TCRs that were SARS-CoV-2-associated, whereas depth meant the fraction of total T cells that were SARS-CoV-2-associated. Using the MIRA data, each spike-specific TCR was mapped to the spike region that the TCR reacts to and placed in a CD4 or CD8 class. Log10-transformed breadth and depth values were compared by one-way ANOVA with Sidak's multiple comparisons tests. TCRdb re-hosts the immuneACCESS table, in-frame sequences only. Its copies lack some clones; in the studies checked, an unresolved V gene accounts for under half of them, and the cause for the rest is not known. The D gene and trimming were derived from the DNA, and the V and J assignments and clone size from that table. The sample table shows about 140,000 clones, and approximately 89% are seen once. The ten largest clones add up to around 3% of the sample.

Paper-wide results and their limitations: Reportedly, almost half of the unique spike-specific TCRs recognized epitopes lying outside the regions that are mutated in the B.1.351 and B.1.1.7 variants. The vaccine-associated CD4 TCRs covered the entire spike protein, and the dominant responses fell in regions 160-218 and 743-854. Conclusions about previously exposed vaccinees are limited because only a handful of AZD1222 recipients were SARS-CoV-2 seropositive at baseline. After two AZD1222 doses, spike-specific TCR breadth and depth were significantly higher than at day 0 and than in MenACWY recipients. In the small 56-69-year group, the increase in depth fell short of significance, most likely because of low power. Participants were mostly white British and included more females than males, and it was suggested by the authors that clonal diversity may have been underestimated. No day 14 peak-response samples were available, so repertoires were characterized only after the peak T cell response.

The TCR originated in an adult in good health. The material was peripheral blood, obtained on day 0 of AZD1222 vaccination. The receptor chain draws on TRBV4-3 and TRBJ1-4, with the D segment identity uncertain. The bases are TGCGCCAGCAGCCCAAGAGTGGAGGATCAACTGTTTTTT. Translation gives CASSPRVEDQLFF.